The present entry profiles one T cell receptor beta chain with its context. This sample is drawn from a study of blood T cell repertoires in COVID-19. The repertoire was sequenced with immunoSEQ multiplex PCR; TCRdb's copy has only in-frame clones and lacks some. The sample yields about 350,000 clones, roughly 87% seen once. V gave up 10 bases and J gave up 2 bases; unmatched junction bases: 6. The CDR3 totals 13 residues. Germline-derived CDR1 and CDR2 are LNHDA and SQIVND (reference sequence). In Seattle, patients joined the study during active infection and were tracked longitudinally. Input material: peripheral blood. The clonotype originates from a woman aged 55 to 70 with COVID-19, enrolled during active disease. The chain carries TRBV19 and TRBJ1-2; 8 nucleotides match TRBD1. The CDR3 region has the DNA TGTGCCATCCTGGACAGGGCGAACTATGGCTACACCTTC. Translation gives CAILDRANYGYTF.